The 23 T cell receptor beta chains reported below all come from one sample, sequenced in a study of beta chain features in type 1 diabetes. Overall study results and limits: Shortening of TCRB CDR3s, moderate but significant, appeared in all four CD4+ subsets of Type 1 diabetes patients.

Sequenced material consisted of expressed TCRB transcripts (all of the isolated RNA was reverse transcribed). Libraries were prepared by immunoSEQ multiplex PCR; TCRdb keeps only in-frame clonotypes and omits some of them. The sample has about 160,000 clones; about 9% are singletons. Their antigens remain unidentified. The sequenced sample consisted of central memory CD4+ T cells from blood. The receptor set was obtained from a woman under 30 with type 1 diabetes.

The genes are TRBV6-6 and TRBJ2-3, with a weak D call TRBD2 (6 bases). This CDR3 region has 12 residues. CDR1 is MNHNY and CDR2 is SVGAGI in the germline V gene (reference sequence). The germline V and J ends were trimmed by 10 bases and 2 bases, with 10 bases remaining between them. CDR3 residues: CAIRTTTDTQYF. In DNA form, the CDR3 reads TGTGCCATCAGGACTACCACAGATACGCAGTATTTT.

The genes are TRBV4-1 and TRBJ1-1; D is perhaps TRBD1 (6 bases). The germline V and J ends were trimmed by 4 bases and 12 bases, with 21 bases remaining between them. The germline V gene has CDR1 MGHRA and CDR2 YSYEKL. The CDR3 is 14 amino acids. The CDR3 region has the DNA TGCGCCAGCAGCCTAGAAACAGGGACAATAAAACCTTTCTTT. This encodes CASSLETGTIKPFF.

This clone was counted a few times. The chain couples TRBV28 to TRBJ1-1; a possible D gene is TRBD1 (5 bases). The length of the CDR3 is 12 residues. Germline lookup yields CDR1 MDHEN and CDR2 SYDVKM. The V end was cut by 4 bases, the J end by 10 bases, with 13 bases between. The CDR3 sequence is CASSSRDLGAFF. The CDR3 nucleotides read TGTGCCAGCAGTTCTAGGGACTTGGGAGCTTTCTTT.

The CDR3 here is CASSLRAGGANVLTF. The CDR3 DNA reads as TGTGCCAGCAGCTTGCGGGCGGGGGGGGCCAACGTCCTGACTTTC. V is TRBV11-2 and J is TRBJ2-6; perhaps TRBD2 as D (6 bases). Trimming took 3 bases from V and 4 from J, leaving 10 bases between them. CDR3 length: 15 residues. Looked up from germline, CDR1 is SGHAT and CDR2 is FQNNGV.

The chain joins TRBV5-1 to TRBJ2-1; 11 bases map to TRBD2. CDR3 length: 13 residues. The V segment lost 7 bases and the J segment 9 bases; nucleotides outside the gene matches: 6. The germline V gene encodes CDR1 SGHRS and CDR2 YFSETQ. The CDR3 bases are TGCGCCAGCGGGACTAGCGGATGGAGTGAGCAGTTCTTC. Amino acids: CASGTSGWSEQFF.

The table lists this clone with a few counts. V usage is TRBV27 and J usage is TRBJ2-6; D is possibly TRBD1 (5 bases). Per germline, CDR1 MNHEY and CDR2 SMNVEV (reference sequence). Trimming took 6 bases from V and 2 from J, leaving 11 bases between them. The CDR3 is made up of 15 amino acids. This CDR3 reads CASRLRTTGANVLTF. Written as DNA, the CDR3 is TGTGCCAGCAGACTGCGGACAACTGGGGCCAACGTCCTGACTTTC.

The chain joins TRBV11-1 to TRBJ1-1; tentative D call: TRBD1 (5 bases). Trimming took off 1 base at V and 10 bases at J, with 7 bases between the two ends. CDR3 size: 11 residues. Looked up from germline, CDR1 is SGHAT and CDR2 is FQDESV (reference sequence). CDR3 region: CASSLGGLAFF. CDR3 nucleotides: TGTGCCAGCAGCTTAGGGGGACTAGCTTTCTTT.

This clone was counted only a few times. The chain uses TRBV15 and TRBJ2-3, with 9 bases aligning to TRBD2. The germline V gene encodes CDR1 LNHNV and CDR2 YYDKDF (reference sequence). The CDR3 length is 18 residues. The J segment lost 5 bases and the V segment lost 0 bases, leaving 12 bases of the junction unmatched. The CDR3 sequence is CATSRDRQRGAQVDTQYF. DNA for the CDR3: TGTGCCACCAGCAGAGATCGTCAGCGGGGGGCCCAGGTAGATACGCAGTATTTT.

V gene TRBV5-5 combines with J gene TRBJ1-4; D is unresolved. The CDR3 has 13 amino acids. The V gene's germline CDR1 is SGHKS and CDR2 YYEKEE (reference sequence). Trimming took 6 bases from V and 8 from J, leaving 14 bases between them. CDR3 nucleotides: TGTGCCAGCACCATGCGGGCGGGGGAAAAACTGTTTTTT. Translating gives CASTMRAGEKLFF.

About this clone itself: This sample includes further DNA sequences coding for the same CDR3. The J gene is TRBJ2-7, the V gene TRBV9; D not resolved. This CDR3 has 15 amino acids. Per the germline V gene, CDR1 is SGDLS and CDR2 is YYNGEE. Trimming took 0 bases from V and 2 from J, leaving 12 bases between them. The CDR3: CASSVDPGSTYEQYF. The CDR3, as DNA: TGTGCCAGCAGCGTAGACCCCGGTTCTACCTACGAGCAGTACTTC.

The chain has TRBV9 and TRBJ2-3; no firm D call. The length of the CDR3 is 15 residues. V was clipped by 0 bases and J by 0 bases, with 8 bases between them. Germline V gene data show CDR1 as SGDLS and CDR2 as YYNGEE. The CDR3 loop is CASSVGPTSTDTQYF. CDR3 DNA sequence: TGTGCCAGCAGCGTAGGGCCGACTAGCACAGATACGCAGTATTTT.

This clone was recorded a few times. CDR3 protein: CASSPPGDVLGNSYEQYF. In DNA form, the CDR3 reads TGCGCCAGCAGCCCACCCGGTGATGTACTAGGGAACTCCTACGAGCAGTACTTC. This chain uses TRBV4-1 with TRBJ2-7; possibly TRBD2 for D (5 bases). V lost 4 bases and J lost 0, with 22 bases in between. The V gene's germline CDR1 is MGHRA and CDR2 YSYEKL. The CDR3 is made up of 18 amino acids.

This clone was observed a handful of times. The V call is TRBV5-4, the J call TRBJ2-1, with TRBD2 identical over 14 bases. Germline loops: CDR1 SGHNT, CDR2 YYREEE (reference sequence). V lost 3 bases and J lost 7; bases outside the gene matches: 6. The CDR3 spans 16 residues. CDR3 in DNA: TGTGCCAGCAGCTCGGGGACTAGCGGGAGCGTAAATGAGCAGTTCTTC. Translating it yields CASSSGTSGSVNEQFF. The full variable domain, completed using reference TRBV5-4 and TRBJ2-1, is ETGVTQSPTHLIKTRGQQVTLRCSSQSGHNTVSWYQQALGQGPQFIFQYYREEENGRGNFPPRFSGLQFPNYSSELNVNALELDDSALYLCASSSGTSGSVNEQFFGPGTRLTVL.

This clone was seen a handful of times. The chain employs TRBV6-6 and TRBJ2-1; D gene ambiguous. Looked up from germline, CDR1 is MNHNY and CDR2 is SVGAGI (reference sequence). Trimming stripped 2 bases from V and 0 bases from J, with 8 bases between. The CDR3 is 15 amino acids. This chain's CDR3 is CASSYEASSYNEQFF. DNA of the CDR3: TGTGCCAGCAGTTACGAGGCTAGCTCCTACAATGAGCAGTTCTTC.

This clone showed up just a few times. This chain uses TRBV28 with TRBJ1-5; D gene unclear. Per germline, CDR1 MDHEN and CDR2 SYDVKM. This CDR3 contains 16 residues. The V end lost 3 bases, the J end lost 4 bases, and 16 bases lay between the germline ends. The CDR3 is CASSLVARLNNQPQHF. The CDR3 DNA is TGTGCCAGCAGTTTGGTGGCCAGGTTAAATAATCAGCCCCAGCATTTT.

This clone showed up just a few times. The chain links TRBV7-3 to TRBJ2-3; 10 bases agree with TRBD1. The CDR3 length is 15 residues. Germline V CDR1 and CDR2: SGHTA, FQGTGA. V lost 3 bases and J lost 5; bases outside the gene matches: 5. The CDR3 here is CASSFGTGAGDTQYF. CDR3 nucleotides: TGTGCCAGCAGCTTCGGGACAGGGGCGGGAGATACGCAGTATTTT.

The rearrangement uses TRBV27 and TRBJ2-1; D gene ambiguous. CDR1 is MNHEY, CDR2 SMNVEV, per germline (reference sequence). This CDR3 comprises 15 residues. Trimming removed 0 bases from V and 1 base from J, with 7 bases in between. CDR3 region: CASSLSLDSYNEQFF. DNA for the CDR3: TGTGCCAGCAGTTTATCCCTAGATTCCTACAATGAGCAGTTCTTC.

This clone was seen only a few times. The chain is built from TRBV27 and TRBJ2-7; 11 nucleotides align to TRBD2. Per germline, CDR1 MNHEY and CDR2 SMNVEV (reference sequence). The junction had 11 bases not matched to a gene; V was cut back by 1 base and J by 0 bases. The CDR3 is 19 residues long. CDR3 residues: CASSLWGGLAESVSYEQYF. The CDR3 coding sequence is TGTGCCAGCAGTTTATGGGGGGGACTAGCGGAAAGCGTCTCCTACGAGCAGTACTTC.

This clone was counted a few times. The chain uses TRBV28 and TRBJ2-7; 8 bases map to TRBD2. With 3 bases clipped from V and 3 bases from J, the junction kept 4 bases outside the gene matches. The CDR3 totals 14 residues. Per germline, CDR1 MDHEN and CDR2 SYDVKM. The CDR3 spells CASSFYTSGYEQYF. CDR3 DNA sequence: TGTGCCAGCAGTTTCTATACTAGCGGCTACGAGCAGTACTTC.

DNA of the CDR3: TGTGCCAGCAGCTTAGGGGGACTAGCGGGAGCTGAGCAGTTCTTC. Protein: CASSLGGLAGAEQFF. The V gene is TRBV7-6, the J gene TRBJ2-1; 14 nucleotides agree with TRBD2. The CDR3 runs 15 residues. Germline assignment: CDR1 SGHVS and CDR2 FNYEAQ. Trimming cost V 1 base and J 9 bases; bases outside gene matches: 2. Using reference TRBV7-6 and TRBJ2-1 for the parts outside the CDR3, the full variable domain is GAGVSQSPRYKVTKRGQDVALRCDPISGHVSLYWYRQALGQGPEFLTYFNYEAQQDKSGLPNDRFSAERPEGSISTLTIQRTEQRDSAMYRCASSLGGLAGAEQFFGPGTRLTVL.

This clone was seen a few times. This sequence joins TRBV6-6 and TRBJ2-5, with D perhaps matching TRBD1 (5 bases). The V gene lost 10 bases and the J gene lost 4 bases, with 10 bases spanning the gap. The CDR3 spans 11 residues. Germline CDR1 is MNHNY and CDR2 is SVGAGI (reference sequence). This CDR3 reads CATQGRETQYF. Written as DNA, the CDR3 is TGTGCCACGCAGGGCCGAGAGACCCAGTACTTC.

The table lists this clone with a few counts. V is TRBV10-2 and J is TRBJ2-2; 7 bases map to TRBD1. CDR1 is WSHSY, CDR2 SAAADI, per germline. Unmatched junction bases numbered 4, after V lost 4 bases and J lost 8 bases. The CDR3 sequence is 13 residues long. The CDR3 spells CASSATGSGELFF. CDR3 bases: TGCGCCAGCAGTGCGACAGGGAGTGGGGAGCTGTTTTTT.

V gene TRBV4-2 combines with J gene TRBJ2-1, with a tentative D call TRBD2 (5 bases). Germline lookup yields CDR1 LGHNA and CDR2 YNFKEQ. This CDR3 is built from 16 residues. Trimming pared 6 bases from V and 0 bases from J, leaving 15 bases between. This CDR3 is CASSPTAASSYNEQFF. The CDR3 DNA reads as TGTGCCAGCAGTCCTACAGCGGCCAGCTCCTACAATGAGCAGTTCTTC.